The clone carrying this TCR beta chain showed up just a few times. Its target is not known. This specimen belongs to a study of T cells after yellow fever vaccination. As TCR cDNA was made by 5'RACE template switching, a universal primer site and UMIs were added. TCRdb re-analysed the 5' RACE reads in MiXCR, keeping a single row per CDR3 protein. Found here are tens of thousands of distinct CDR3 sequences, around 6.5% of them singletons; the top ten hold about 33%. Study observations and caveats: Clones from primary vaccination mostly reappeared after the booster (96% CD4, less than 90% CD8).

This CDR3 has 14 amino acids. V was pared by 7 bases and J by 1 base, with 11 bases between. Germline CDR1 is SNHLY and CDR2 is FYNNEI. Here the sequenced sample was CD8+ T cells sorted from PBMCs, taken less than 6 days after the first yellow fever vaccination. The chain couples TRBV2 to TRBJ2-1; no reliable D call. The clonotype was recovered from a man between 18 and 35 years old who received the YFV17D yellow fever vaccine. The chain's CDR3 is CASITPRSYNEQFF. The DNA for the CDR3 is TGTGCCAGCATCACCCCCCGGTCCTACAATGAGCAGTTCTTC.